This T cell receptor beta chain was recovered during a study of T cell clonotyping in hematopoietic cell transplantation (TCRdb year 2021). Regarding the complete study: Pretransplant recipient samples were obtained after cytoreduction. A total of under 150 blood samples were collected in the study from 35 to 45 consecutive transplant recipients and their related donors. Patient recruitment ran from September 2015 to early 2017, and follow-up continued until September 2020 or death. General findings and caveats noted by the study authors: Just a small fraction of recipient repertoires overlapped with donor repertoires, and more than 95% appeared de novo at the given depth. Sample size was limited, and cells were not sorted, so CD4 and CD8 repertoire contributions could not be separated. Inverse Simpson Index values from donors and from recipients before transplant predicted broader TCR repertoire diversity after transplant. After transplant, TCR diversity in recipients dropped, and pathologically expanded clonotypes climbed progressively between day 30 and day 180.

On this clone: What antigen it recognizes has not been identified. Per-base quality was not reported, and no clone a single base away is much larger than it.

TCR beta CDR3 regions were amplified from genomic DNA with the immunoSEQ assay, a bias-controlled multiplex PCR using V- and J-specific primers. A proprietary barcode and Illumina adapter sequences were added to the CDR3 amplicons in a second PCR step. An Illumina MiSeq instrument was used for sequencing of the CDR3 libraries. From the authors' description of their analysis: immunoSEQ Analyzer 3.0 was used for export and quality control, with R Bioconductor and Immunarch used for downstream analyses. Only productive rearrangements in the normalized downsampled data set were used to calculate repertoire metrics. In the normalized cohort, clonotypes with more than 5 templates were defined as pathologically expanded. The Inverse Simpson Index served as the measure of repertoire diversity. To capture all clonotypes, the CMV-specificity analyses were run on the non-normalized data set. Held by TCRdb, this immuneACCESS table contains in-frame sequences only and omits some clones. Under half of the omission traces to an unresolved V gene where checked; the cause of the rest is unknown. The DNA was the basis for D and trimming; V, J and clone size are from that table. For this sample there are about 27,000 clones; 60% to 80% appear just once. The ten biggest clones cover less than 6.5% of the sample.

Reading the label with the study, this specimen's time point is: recipient sample about 28 days before transplant, after cytoreduction. Blood samples were obtained from recipients approximately 28 days before transplant and at days 30, 100 and 180 after transplant. Nuclei Lysis Solution was used to extract genomic DNA from fresh or cryopreserved unfractionated peripheral blood mononuclear cells. The sequence derives from a man aged 50 or older with myelodysplastic syndrome. Some clones in this sample may be carry-over from other donors' samples. Sequences were derived from peripheral blood mononuclear cells, sampled before stem cell transplant.

At the DNA level, the sequence is TGTGCCAGCAGTCCCTGGATAGATAGCAATCAGCCCCAGCATTTT. Translated, this is CASSPWIDSNQPQHF. The sequence joins TRBV6-5 to TRBJ1-5; the D gene assignment is ambiguous. Taken from cysteine to phenylalanine, the CDR3 has 15 residues. Only the CDR3 portion is preserved as DNA: 45 bases, with reading frame beginning at the first base. CDR1 MNHEY and CDR2 SVGAGI are derived from the germline V gene. V drops 5 bases and J drops 0 bases, leaving 11 bases in between.